This T cell receptor (beta chain) was documented in a study of OX40 agonist ivuxolimab in advanced cancers. Study context: In three patients, partial responses were observed, one with hepatocellular carcinoma and two with cutaneous melanoma.

Findings and limits, study-wide: At 0.1 to 3.0 mg/kg and by week 6, clonal expansion occurred in CD4+ and CD8+ blood T cells. Among patients with partial responses at 0.1-3.0 mg/kg, clonal expansion was among the lowest. Researchers did not establish what antigens the expanded peripheral T cells target.

CDR1 and CDR2 from the germline V gene are LNHDA and SQIVND (reference sequence). The V gene lost 7 bases and the J gene lost 3 bases, with 13 bases spanning the gap. The CDR3 has 14 residues. About this clone: As yet, its antigen is unknown.

The table came from immunoSEQ multiplex PCR; TCRdb's copy has only in-frame clones and leaves some out. This table holds about 15,000 clones, 80% to 95% found once. Material: CD4+ or CD8+ T cells sorted from blood, obtained in a trial of the OX40 agonist ivuxolimab. The clonotype comes from an adult with an advanced solid tumor such as melanoma, head and neck, liver or kidney cancer. The chain is built from TRBV19 and TRBJ2-1; TRBD2 is a possible D gene (5 bases). CDR3 protein: CASTRTDLYNEQFF. For the CDR3, the DNA is TGTGCCAGTACCAGGACTGATCTCTACAATGAGCAGTTCTTC.